This T cell receptor beta chain emerged from a study of low-dose radiotherapy and immunotherapy resistance in tumors (dated by TCRdb to between 2021 and 2023). As for the study more broadly: Cohort 1 received 0.5 Gy per fraction every 2 weeks, with a prescribed total PTV dose of 6.5 Gy. Cyclophosphamide 200 mg/m2 was administered intravenously every two weeks, one day before each radiation and immunotherapy administration. Starting on cycle 1 day 1, patients took 300 mg of aspirin by mouth once daily for four cycles. Cohort 2 received 1 Gy per fraction every two weeks, with a total of 13 Gy over 26 weeks. Eight patients were included in the translational analysis, namely three from the first dose cohort plus the first five from the second dose cohort. No randomization into treatment groups was done for the people taking part in the trial. Nivolumab and ipilimumab were both given intravenously, with nivolumab at a 240 mg flat dose every two weeks and ipilimumab at 1 mg/kg every six weeks.

Its CDR3 holds 18 amino acids, cysteine through phenylalanine. Only the CDR3 region is kept as DNA, spanning 54 bases read in frame from base 1. V has 6 bases trimmed and J has 4 bases trimmed; junction bases matching no gene number 11. To make first-strand cDNA, Superscript III was used along with a set of TRAV- and TRBV-specific primers so that both the TCRalpha and TCRbeta chains were covered. TCRs were amplified with Phusion for roughly 20 PCR cycles using a constant-region primer together with the adapter attached to the V primers. The MessageAmp II aRNA Amplification Kit was used to amplify the isolated mRNA, with in vitro transcription run for under 20 hours at 37 degrees C. The Dynabeads mRNA DIRECT Purification Kit was used to isolate mRNA for TCR sequencing. Indexed Illumina adapters were added in a second Phusion PCR of 25 to 30 cycles, and the PCR products were purified with AMPure XP beads. The authors' pipeline ran thus. Custom Perl scripts were used to pool TCR sequences that encoded the same protein, to remove out-of-frame sequences, and to calculate the abundance of each clonotype. TCR sequences supported by only a single read were excluded from analysis. Shannon entropy, Gini index, clonality, richness, and the frequency of TCRs shared between repertoires were included as repertoire metrics. TCRdb passed the public sequencing reads through fastp at Q25 and MiXCR, retaining productive beta sequences. Every entry covers one CDR3 protein and lists the most common genes and DNA from its rows. TCRdb, not the authors, supplied the V and J calls. The sample table contains roughly 18,000 distinct CDR3 sequences; only one count was recorded for about 74% of them. The ten top clones hold approximately 10% of the sample.

Donors were enrolled in RACIN, a single-arm phase I dose-escalation trial combining nivolumab, ipilimumab, aspirin, low-dose cyclophosphamide and low-dose radiotherapy. Eligible patients had advanced, TIL-negative solid tumors. This clonotype has only one observation. Its recognized antigen is unknown. No much larger clone exists at a distance of one base, and base qualities are not known. One read yields weak evidence. This chain joins TRBV12-3 or TRBV12-4 to TRBJ2-3; 15 bases in the middle match TRBD2. This clonotype was sampled from a human donor with advanced metastatic prostate, ovarian, gallbladder or colorectal cancer (not recorded which). This table probably holds off-target reads from a library built for another chain. CDR3 reads: CASSSLGLAGGTPDTQYF. Here is the DNA: TGTGCCAGCAGCTCACTAGGACTAGCGGGAGGGACCCCAGATACGCAGTATTTT.